The next 28 T cell receptor beta chains were all read from a single sample in a study of cytomegalovirus exposure and HLA in healthy donors. Profiled with immunoSEQ multiplex PCR; TCRdb holds only in-frame clones, not every one. The sample includes 100,000 to 150,000 clones, about 82% of them seen just once. Sequenced sample: PBMCs. The receptors were sampled from a man aged 18 to 30 in good health and CMV-seronegative.

In its sample, this clone was seen a few times. V is TRBV6-5 and J is TRBJ1-5; possibly TRBD1 for D (6 bases). The V end lost 6 bases, the J end lost 4 bases, and 10 bases lay between the germline ends. CDR1 is MNHEY and CDR2 is SVGAGI in the germline V gene. CDR3 length: 13 residues. DNA of the CDR3: TGTGCCAGCAGATCCGACAGGAATCAGCCCCAGCATTTT. Protein: CASRSDRNQPQHF.

The rearrangement uses TRBV27 and TRBJ2-5, with TRBD2 identical over 11 bases. The DNA end lines up better with TRBJ2-7; the J call may be wrong. Germline values: CDR1 MNHEY, CDR2 SMNVEV (reference sequence). The CDR3 has 15 amino acids. The CDR3 bases are TGTGCCAGCAGTGTGACTAGCGGGGACTCCTACGAGCAGTACTTC. Encoded protein: CASSVTSGDSYEQYF.

This clone came up a few times. The V gene is TRBV7-2, the J gene TRBJ1-5, with 7 bases fitting TRBD1. Germline V gene data show CDR1 as SGHTA and CDR2 as FQGNSA. V shed 5 bases and J 4 bases; nucleotides not matched to a gene: 11. CDR3 size: 16 residues. CDR3 sequence reads: CASSPQTGTRNQPQHF. The CDR3 DNA sequence: TGTGCCAGCAGCCCTCAGACAGGGACAAGAAATCAGCCCCAGCATTTT.

The chain is built from TRBV5-1 and TRBJ2-3; 11 nucleotides align to TRBD2. This CDR3 region has 14 residues. Unmatched junction bases numbered 3, after V lost 3 bases and J lost 6 bases. Germline V gene data show CDR1 as SGHRS and CDR2 as YFSETQ. This CDR3 is CASSWGTSGDTQYF. For the CDR3, the DNA is TGCGCCAGCAGCTGGGGGACTAGCGGTGATACGCAGTATTTT.

This clone was recorded a few times. The chain has TRBV30 and TRBJ1-1; D is undetermined. The germline gives CDR1 GTSNPN, CDR2 SVGIG (reference sequence). Trimming took 0 bases from V and 5 from J, leaving 7 bases between them. CDR3 size: 12 residues. The CDR3 DNA follows: TGTGCCTGGAGTGTACTCAAGACTGAAGCTTTCTTT. It yields the protein CAWSVLKTEAFF.

This clone appeared a single time. The chain uses TRBV30 and TRBJ2-1; TRBD2 aligns across 9 bases. J lost 10 bases, V lost 0 bases, and 10 bases had no gene match. CDR1 and CDR2 (germline): GTSNPN, SVGIG (reference sequence). This CDR3 has 15 residues. The CDR3: CAWSVALAGLEEQFF. The CDR3 nucleotides are TGTGCCTGGAGTGTCGCCCTAGCGGGGTTAGAAGAGCAGTTCTTC.

The rearrangement links TRBV15 to TRBJ2-2; TRBD2 matches at 8 bases. Germline CDR1 reads LNHNV; CDR2 reads YYDKDF (reference sequence). This CDR3 is 16 amino acids long. After removal of 2 bases from V and 4 bases from J, the junction contained 6 bases not matched to a gene. The CDR3 nucleotides are TGTGCCACCAGCAGACTAGCGGGTGCTGGCACCGGGGAGCTGTTTTTT. This sequence encodes CATSRLAGAGTGELFF. Complete variable domain (other parts from reference TRBV15 and TRBJ2-2): DAMVIQNPRYQVTQFGKPVTLSCSQTLNHNVMYWYQQKSSQAPKLLFHYYDKDFNNEADTPDNFQSRRPNTSFCFLDIRSPGLGDTAMYLCATSRLAGAGTGELFFGEGSRLTVL.

The chain recombines TRBV18 with TRBJ2-7; tentatively, D is TRBD2 (6 bases). Trimming took 3 bases from V and 3 from J, leaving 18 bases between them. Germline assignment: CDR1 KGHSH and CDR2 LQKENI. The CDR3 sequence is 16 residues long. CDR3 in DNA: TGTGCCAGCTCACCCCCCGGTTGGGGAGGTGTCTACGAGCAGTACTTC. Translation gives CASSPPGWGGVYEQYF.

This sequence joins TRBV18 and TRBJ2-5; 12 bases agree with TRBD2. The V gene's germline CDR1 is KGHSH and CDR2 LQKENI. The CDR3 spans 16 residues. V trimming: 3 bases; J trimming: 5 bases; junction bases outside the gene matches: 7. The CDR3 sequence is CASSPPGLAGRETQYF. Written as DNA, the CDR3 is TGTGCCAGCTCACCCCCGGGACTAGCGGGTCGGGAGACCCAGTACTTC.

This clone appeared once. V and J are TRBV19 and TRBJ2-7; possible D gene TRBD1, 6 bases. V lost 1 base and J lost 5, with 9 bases in between. CDR3 length: 13 residues. Germline CDR1 LNHDA, CDR2 SQIVND (reference sequence). CDR3 sequence (DNA): TGTGCCAGTAGTATAGTCGAGGGGGACGAGCAGTACTTC. This translates into CASSIVEGDEQYF.

This rearrangement joins TRBV5-1 to TRBJ1-1; unclear D gene. The CDR3 runs 15 residues. The germline V gene has CDR1 SGHRS and CDR2 YFSETQ. Trimming took off 3 bases at V and 1 base at J, with 13 bases between the two ends. This chain's CDR3 is CASSSEVGANTEAFF. The CDR3 DNA reads TGCGCCAGCAGCTCCGAAGTGGGAGCGAACACTGAAGCTTTCTTT.

V is TRBV19 and J is TRBJ1-2; D is unclear. V lost 1 base, J lost 5 bases, and 5 bases lay in between. The CDR3 runs 12 residues. Germline CDR1 and CDR2: LNHDA and SQIVND (reference sequence). In DNA, the CDR3 is TGTGCCAGTAGTATAGGGCAGTATGGCTACACCTTC. Protein sequence: CASSIGQYGYTF.

V usage is TRBV19 and J usage is TRBJ1-2, with 9 bases fitting TRBD1. CDR1 is LNHDA, CDR2 SQIVND, per germline (reference sequence). The CDR3 consists of 13 residues. V shed 9 bases, J shed 7 bases, and the junction held 9 bases outside the gene matches. CDR3 sequence: CASKTGGGGGYTF. The CDR3 DNA sequence: TGTGCCAGCAAGACAGGGGGAGGTGGTGGCTACACCTTC. Full variable domain (outside the CDR3, taken from reference TRBV19 and TRBJ1-2): DGGITQSPKYLFRKEGQNVTLSCEQNLNHDAMYWYRQDPGQGLRLIYYSQIVNDFQKGDIAEGYSVSREKKESFPLTVTSAQKNPTAFYLCASKTGGGGGYTFGSGTRLTVV.

The chain links TRBV5-1 to TRBJ2-3; the match to TRBD1 covers 9 bases. After removal of 6 bases from V and 13 bases from J, the junction contained 12 bases not matched to a gene. Looked up from germline, CDR1 is SGHRS and CDR2 is YFSETQ. The CDR3 totals 13 residues. Here the CDR3 reads CASTDPGTGWKYF. The CDR3 DNA sequence: TGCGCCAGCACCGATCCGGGGACAGGGTGGAAGTATTTT.

This chain joins TRBV7-2 and TRBJ1-2, with TRBD1 matching 7 bases. Germline V gene sequence: CDR1 SGHTA, CDR2 FQGNSA. This CDR3 is 19 amino acids long. V trimming: 4 bases; J trimming: 4 bases; junction bases outside the gene matches: 21. CDR3 nucleotides: TGTGCCAGCAGCTCATATCGACAGGGTAGGAGGGGTGACCCCTATGGCTACACCTTC. It is translated as CASSSYRQGRRGDPYGYTF.

The chain recombines TRBV30 with TRBJ2-7, with TRBD1 identical over 8 bases. There are 11 residues in the CDR3. CDR1 and CDR2 (germline): GTSNPN, SVGIG (reference sequence). The junction had 0 bases not matched to a gene; V was cut back by 3 bases and J by 5 bases. The CDR3 loop reads CAWRDRDEQYF. CDR3 nucleotide sequence: TGTGCCTGGAGGGACAGGGACGAGCAGTACTTC. Together with reference TRBV30 and TRBJ2-7, the CDR3 gives the full variable domain: SQTIHQWPATLVQPVGSPLSLECTVEGTSNPNLYWYRQAAGRGLQLLFYSVGIGQISSEVPQNLSASRPQDRQFILSSKKLLLSDSGFYLCAWRDRDEQYFGPGTRLTVT.

This chain links TRBV7-2 with TRBJ2-3, with TRBD1 matching over 11 bases. J was trimmed by 6 bases and V by 7 bases; bases with no gene match: 9. The germline gives CDR1 SGHTA, CDR2 FQGNSA. This CDR3 comprises 15 residues. The CDR3 is CASNRDRGVSDTQYF. As DNA, the CDR3 is TGTGCCAGCAACCGGGACAGGGGGGTTTCGGATACGCAGTATTTT. The full variable domain, rest sourced from reference TRBV7-2 and TRBJ2-3, is GAGVSQSPSNKVTEKGKDVELRCDPISGHTALYWYRQSLGQGLEFLIYFQGNSAPDKSGLPSDRFSAERTGGSVSTLTIQRTQQEDSAVYLCASNRDRGVSDTQYFGPGTRLTVL.

The rearrangement uses TRBV18 and TRBJ2-7; the D is unclear. This CDR3 has 12 amino acids. Trimming stripped 6 bases from V and 1 base from J, with 7 bases between. Germline V gene sequence: CDR1 KGHSH, CDR2 LQKENI. CDR3 in DNA: TGTGCCAGCTCGACTGGTTCCTACGAGCAGTACTTC. Residues: CASSTGSYEQYF.

This clone appeared a single time. The gene calls are TRBV5-5 and TRBJ2-7, with D perhaps TRBD2 (6 bases). With 1 base removed from V and 0 bases from J, the gap between germline ends came to 11 bases. Germline lookup yields CDR1 SGHKS and CDR2 YYEKEE (reference sequence). The CDR3 has 15 residues. The CDR3 is CASSLLGGSSYEQYF. The CDR3 bases are TGTGCCAGCAGCTTGCTAGGAGGGAGCTCCTACGAGCAGTACTTC.

The CDR3 loop is CASSQSDEQYF. As DNA, the CDR3 is TGTGCCAGCAGCCAGTCCGACGAGCAGTACTTC. This sequence joins TRBV5-4 and TRBJ2-7; D gene ambiguous. The CDR3 is 11 amino acids. The ends were cut back, 4 bases at V and 5 bases at J, with 7 bases in the middle. Per the germline V gene, CDR1 is SGHNT and CDR2 is YYREEE (reference sequence).

V is TRBV7-8 and J is TRBJ2-5, with 12 bases aligning to TRBD2. The CDR3 covers 15 residues. The germline gives CDR1 SGHVS, CDR2 FQNEAQ. The V gene end was trimmed by 5 bases and the J gene end by 5 bases; junction bases not matched to a gene: 6. CDR3 sequence reads: CASSVLAGGLETQYF. CDR3 bases: TGTGCCAGCAGCGTACTAGCGGGAGGCTTGGAGACCCAGTACTTC.

V and J are TRBV14 and TRBJ1-1; a weak D match, TRBD1 (5 bases). V lost 4 bases, J lost 0 bases, and 15 bases lay in between. The CDR3 is 16 residues long. Germline V gives CDR1 SGHDN, CDR2 FVKESK. CDR3 in amino acids: CASSPTSGGMNTEAFF. CDR3 bases: TGTGCCAGCAGCCCAACCTCGGGGGGGATGAACACTGAAGCTTTCTTT.

V usage is TRBV9 and J usage is TRBJ1-2; 11 bases agree with TRBD1. Germline V gives CDR1 SGDLS, CDR2 YYNGEE. The length of the CDR3 is 16 residues. V trimming: 0 bases; J trimming: 7 bases; junction bases outside the gene matches: 8. The CDR3 spells CASSVDHSGTGGGYTF. The CDR3 region has the DNA TGTGCCAGCAGCGTAGATCATTCGGGGACAGGGGGTGGCTACACCTTC.

This CDR3 is CASSKDGEKLFF. For the CDR3, the DNA is TGTGCCAGCAGTAAAGACGGGGAAAAACTGTTTTTT. The chain joins TRBV6-5 to TRBJ1-4; D is uncertain. This CDR3 contains 12 residues. Germline-derived CDR1 and CDR2 are MNHEY and SVGAGI. The V end was cut by 5 bases, the J end by 8 bases, with 9 bases between.

CDR3 DNA sequence: TGCGCCAGCAGCAACAGACAGGGGGCGCGTACAGATACGCAGTATTTT. Its translation is CASSNRQGARTDTQYF. The chain joins TRBV5-1 to TRBJ2-3; 10 bases line up with TRBD1. CDR1 and CDR2 from the germline V gene are SGHRS and YFSETQ. Trimming at V came to 4 bases and at J to 3 bases, leaving 8 bases not matched to a gene. The CDR3 spans 16 residues.

This chain joins TRBV5-1 and TRBJ2-2, with a tentative D call TRBD2 (6 bases). Germline assignment: CDR1 SGHRS and CDR2 YFSETQ. Trimming stripped 2 bases from V and 7 bases from J, with 12 bases between. The CDR3 contains 14 residues. The CDR3 nucleotides are TGCGCCAGCAGCTTAGCACTAGCCAACGGGGAGCTGTTTTTT. Translation gives CASSLALANGELFF.

The chain has TRBV21-1 and TRBJ1-3; the table's D call, TRBD1, has no DNA check behind it. TRBV21-1 is a pseudogene locus. This CDR3 contains 13 residues. The CDR3 protein is CASSKVGQDTIYF. For the CDR3, the DNA is TGTGCCAGCAGCAAAGTTGGGCAAGACACCATATATTTT.

The chain combines TRBV7-8 with TRBJ2-1; the D gene is possibly TRBD1 (6 bases). Germline CDR1 and CDR2: SGHVS and FQNEAQ. With 5 bases removed from V and 7 bases from J, the gap between germline ends came to 21 bases. There are 16 residues in the CDR3. The CDR3 region is CASSRGGVGARNEQFF. DNA of the CDR3: TGTGCCAGCAGCCGAGGGGGAGTGGGGGCGCGAAATGAGCAGTTCTTC.